The source of this TCR beta chain is a study of PD-L1 blockade in urothelial cancer. The wider study: Every 3 weeks, patients received intravenous atezolizumab 1,200 mg, beginning 2014. In the patient group, about 85% of the roughly 29 were males with bladder-origin urothelial cancer.

Study-wide findings and caveats: Lower pretreatment blood TCR clonality, under the median, predicted better survival, researchers reported.

Comments on this clone: Its antigen is as yet unknown.

Time point given: pretreatment peripheral blood. The diagnosis in patients was locally advanced or metastatic urothelial carcinoma. Germline CDR1 and CDR2: MGHRA and YSYEKL. The germline V and J ends were trimmed by 3 bases and 4 bases, with 12 bases remaining between them. The CDR3 totals 14 residues. Generated by immunoSEQ multiplex PCR, the TCRdb table keeps only in-frame clones and is missing some. The sample holds more than 75,000 clones, about 83% seen once. The sample was PBMCs, taken around atezolizumab (anti-PD-L1) treatment. The sequence was collected from a man aged 55 to 70 with urothelial cancer. The rearrangement uses TRBV4-1 and TRBJ1-1; D gene ambiguous. The CDR3 DNA is TGCGCCAGCAGCCAGATGCCGGTGAGCACTGAAGCTTTCTTT. The encoded protein is CASSQMPVSTEAFF.